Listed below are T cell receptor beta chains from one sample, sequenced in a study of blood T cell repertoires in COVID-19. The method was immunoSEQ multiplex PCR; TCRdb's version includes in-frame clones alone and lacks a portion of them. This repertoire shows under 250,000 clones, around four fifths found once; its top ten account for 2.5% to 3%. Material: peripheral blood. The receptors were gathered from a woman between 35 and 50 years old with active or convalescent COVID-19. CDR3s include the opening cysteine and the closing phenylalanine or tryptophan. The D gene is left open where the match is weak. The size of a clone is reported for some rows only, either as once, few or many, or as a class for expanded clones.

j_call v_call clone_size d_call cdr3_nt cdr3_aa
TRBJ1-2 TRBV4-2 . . TGTGCCAGCAGCCAACCCTGGACTGAGGCTAACTATGGCTACACCTTC CASSQPWTEANYGYTF
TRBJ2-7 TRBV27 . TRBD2 TGTGCCACCTCTGGGGCGGGGGGGCTGTACGAGCAGTACTTC CATSGAGGLYEQYF
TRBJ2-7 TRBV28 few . TGTGCCAGCAGTTTGGGGGGACAGCACTACGAGCAGTACTTC CASSLGGQHYEQYF
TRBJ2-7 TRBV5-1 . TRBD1 TGCGCCAGCAGCTTCGGACAGGGTTCGAACGAGCAGTACTTC CASSFGQGSNEQYF
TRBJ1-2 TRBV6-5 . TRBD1 TGTGCCAGCAGCCGACGACAGGGTGAGGGGTATGGCTACACCTTC CASSRRQGEGYGYTF
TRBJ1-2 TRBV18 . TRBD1 TGTGCCAGCTCACAACCCTACAGGGGTCAAGCTAACTATGGCTACACCTTC CASSQPYRGQANYGYTF
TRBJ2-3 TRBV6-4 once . TGTGCCAGCAGTGTCGAGGGTGGGCCTAGCACAGATACGCAGTATTTT CASSVEGGPSTDTQYF
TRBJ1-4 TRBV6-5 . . TGTGCCGGGGACCGGGGGAGGGATGAAAAACTGTTTTTT CAGDRGRDEKLFF
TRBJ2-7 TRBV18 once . TGTGCCAGCTCAGTACAGGACTCCTACGAGCAGTACTTC CASSVQDSYEQYF
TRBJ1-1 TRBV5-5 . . TGTGCCAGCAGCTCTGTCCCAGGGGACACTGAAGCTTTCTTT CASSSVPGDTEAFF
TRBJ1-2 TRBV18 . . TGTGCCAGCTCATTGGGTCGGGACAATTCTAACTATGGCTACACCTTC CASSLGRDNSNYGYTF
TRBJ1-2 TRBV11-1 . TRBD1 TGTGCCAGCAGCTTGAGGACAGGGGTTTTGCATGGCTACACCTTC CASSLRTGVLHGYTF
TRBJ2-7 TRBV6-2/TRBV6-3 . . TGTGCCAGCAGTCGGACGCAGGGCTCCTACGAGCAGTACTTC CASSRTQGSYEQYF
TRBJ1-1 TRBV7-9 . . TGTGCCAGCAGCACGACAGCGAACACTGAAGCTTTCTTT CASSTTANTEAFF
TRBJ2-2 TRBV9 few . TGTGCCAGCAGCGTACTACCGAACACCGGGGAGCTGTTTTTT CASSVLPNTGELFF
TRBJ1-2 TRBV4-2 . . TGTGCCAGCAGCCCCCCAGCGGGGAAAGAGGGTGGCTACACCTTC CASSPPAGKEGGYTF
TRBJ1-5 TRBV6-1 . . TGTGCCAGCAGTGAGGCGGGCAATCAGCCCCAGCATTTT CASSEAGNQPQHF
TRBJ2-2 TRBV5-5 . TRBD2 TGTGCCAGCAGCCGCGCGACTAGCGGGAGGGCGACGAACACCGGGGAGCTGTTTTTT CASSRATSGRATNTGELFF
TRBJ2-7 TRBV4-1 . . TGCGCCAGCAGCCAAGATGGCCGTCCAAACTACGAGCAGTACTTC CASSQDGRPNYEQYF
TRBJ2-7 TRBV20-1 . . TGCAGTGCGCCCACTACCTACGAGCAGTACTTC CSAPTTYEQYF
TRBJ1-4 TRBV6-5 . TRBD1 TGTGCCAGCAGCCCAGGGGGCGGACTAAATGAAAAACTGTTTTTT CASSPGGGLNEKLFF
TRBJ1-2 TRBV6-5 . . TGTGCCAGCAGTCGCGGACATGGGGAAAACTATGGCTACACCTTC CASSRGHGENYGYTF
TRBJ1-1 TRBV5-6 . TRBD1 TGTGCCAGCAGCTTGGGACAGGGGGGTATGAACACTGAAGCTTTCTTT CASSLGQGGMNTEAFF
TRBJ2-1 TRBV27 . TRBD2 TGTGCCAGCAGTACCCCGGGACTAGCGGGGGGGCTCGATGAGCAGTTCTTC CASSTPGLAGGLDEQFF
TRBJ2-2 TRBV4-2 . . TGTGCCAGCAGCCGTACACCGAACACCGGGGAGCTGTTTTTT CASSRTPNTGELFF
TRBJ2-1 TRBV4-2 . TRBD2 TGTGCCAGCAGCCAGTTAGCGGGAGAGGGAGATGAGCAGTTCTTC CASSQLAGEGDEQFF
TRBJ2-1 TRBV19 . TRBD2 TGTGCCAGTAGTAATAGCGGGAGGGGGTATGGCAATGAGCAGTTCTTC CASSNSGRGYGNEQFF
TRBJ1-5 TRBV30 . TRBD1 TGTGCCTGGAGTGTTTACAGGGGAGGTCAGCCCCAGCATTTT CAWSVYRGGQPQHF
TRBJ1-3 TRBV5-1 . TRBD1 TGCGCCAGCAGCCCCTCTCGGGACAGGGGGACGAGCTCTGGAAACACCATATATTTT CASSPSRDRGTSSGNTIYF
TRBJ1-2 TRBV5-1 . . TGCGCCAGCAGCTTGGGGTCTCTCGGAAGGGGGAACTATGGCTACACCTTC CASSLGSLGRGNYGYTF
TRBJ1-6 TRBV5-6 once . TGTGCCAGCAGCTTGGCCGGGAATTCACCCCTCCACTTT CASSLAGNSPLHF
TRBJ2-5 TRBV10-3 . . TGTGCCATCAGGTCAGGGCTTCGAGAGACCCAGTACTTC CAIRSGLRETQYF
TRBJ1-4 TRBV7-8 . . TGTGCCAGCAGCGCAAACAGGGCGACTAATGAAAAACTGTTTTTT CASSANRATNEKLFF
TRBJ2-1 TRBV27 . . TGTGCCAGCAGAGGACAGAGCTCCTACAATGAGCAGTTCTTC CASRGQSSYNEQFF
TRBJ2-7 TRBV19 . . TGTGCCAGTAGTATTCAGGGGTCGGGGCAGTACTTC CASSIQGSGQYF
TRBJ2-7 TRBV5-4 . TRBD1 TGTGCCAGCAGCTTGGAGGCAGGGGGCAACGAGCAGTACTTC CASSLEAGGNEQYF
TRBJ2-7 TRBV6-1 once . TGTGCCAGCAGTGAAGGAGGGTTCTACGAGCAGTACTTC CASSEGGFYEQYF
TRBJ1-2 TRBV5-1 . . TGCGCCAGCAGCTTGGCCCAGTACTATGGCTACACCTTC CASSLAQYYGYTF
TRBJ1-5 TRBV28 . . TGTGCCAGCAGTCCCCAAGGGCGGGGGGCAAATCAGCCCCAGCATTTT CASSPQGRGANQPQHF
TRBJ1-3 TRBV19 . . TGTGCCAGTAGTTCAGGGTTCGGAAACACCATATATTTT CASSSGFGNTIYF
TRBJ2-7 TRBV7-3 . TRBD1 TGTGCCAGCAGCTTAACAGGGACAGGGGACTACGAGCAGTACTTC CASSLTGTGDYEQYF
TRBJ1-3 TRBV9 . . TGTGCCAGCAGCGGACAGGTCTCTGGAAACACCATATATTTT CASSGQVSGNTIYF
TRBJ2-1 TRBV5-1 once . TGCGCCACCAAGTCGGGTAGTGTCTACAATGAGCAGTTCTTC CATKSGSVYNEQFF
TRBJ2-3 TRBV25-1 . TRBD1 TGTGCCAGCAGTTGGGACAGGGGTAGCACAGATACGCAGTATTTT CASSWDRGSTDTQYF
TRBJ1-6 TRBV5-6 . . TGTGCCAGCAGAAACGGTAATTCACCCCTCCACTTT CASRNGNSPLHF
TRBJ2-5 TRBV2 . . TGTGCCAGCAGTGGGGCCGGGAAGGAGACCCAGTACTTC CASSGAGKETQYF